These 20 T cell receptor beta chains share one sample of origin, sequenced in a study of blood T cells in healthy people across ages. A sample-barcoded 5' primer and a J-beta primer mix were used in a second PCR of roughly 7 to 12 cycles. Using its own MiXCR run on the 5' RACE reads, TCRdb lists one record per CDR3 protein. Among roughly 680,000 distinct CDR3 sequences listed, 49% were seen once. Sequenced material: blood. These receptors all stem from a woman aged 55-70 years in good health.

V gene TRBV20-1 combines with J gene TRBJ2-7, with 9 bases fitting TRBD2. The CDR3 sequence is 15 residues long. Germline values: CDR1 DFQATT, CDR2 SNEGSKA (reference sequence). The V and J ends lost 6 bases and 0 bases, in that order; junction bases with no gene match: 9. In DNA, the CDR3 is TGCAGTGCCCAGCGGGGGGCTATCAGCTCCTACGAGCAGTACTTC. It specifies CSAQRGAISSYEQYF.

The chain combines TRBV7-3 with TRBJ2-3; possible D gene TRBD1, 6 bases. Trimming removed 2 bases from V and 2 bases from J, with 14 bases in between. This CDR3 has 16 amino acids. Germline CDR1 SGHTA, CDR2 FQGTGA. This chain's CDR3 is CASSLYQGRDTDTQYF. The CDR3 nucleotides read TGTGCCAGCAGCTTATACCAGGGGCGAGACACAGATACGCAGTATTTT.

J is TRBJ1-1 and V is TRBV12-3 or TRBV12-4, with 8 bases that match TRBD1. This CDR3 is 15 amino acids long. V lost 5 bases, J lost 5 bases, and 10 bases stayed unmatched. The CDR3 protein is CASSAGGQGFTEAFF. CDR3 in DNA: TGTGCCAGCAGTGCCGGTGGACAGGGTTTTACTGAAGCTTTCTTT.

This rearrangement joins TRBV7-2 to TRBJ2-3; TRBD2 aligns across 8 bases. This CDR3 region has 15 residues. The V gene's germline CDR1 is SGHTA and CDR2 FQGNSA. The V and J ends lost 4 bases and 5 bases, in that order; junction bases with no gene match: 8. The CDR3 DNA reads TGTGCCAGCAGCTCATCCGGGACTAGAGGAGATACGCAGTATTTT. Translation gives CASSSSGTRGDTQYF.

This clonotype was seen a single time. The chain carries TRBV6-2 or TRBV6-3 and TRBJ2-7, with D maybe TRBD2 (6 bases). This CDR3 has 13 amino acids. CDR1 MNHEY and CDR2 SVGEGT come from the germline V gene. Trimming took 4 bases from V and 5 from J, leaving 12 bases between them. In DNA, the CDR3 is TGTGCCAGCAGTTCGACTAGGAACGACGAGCAGTACTTC. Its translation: CASSSTRNDEQYF.

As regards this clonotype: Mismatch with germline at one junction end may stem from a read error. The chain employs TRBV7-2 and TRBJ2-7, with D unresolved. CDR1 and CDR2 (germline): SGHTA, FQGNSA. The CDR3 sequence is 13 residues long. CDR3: CASSLGPAYERYF. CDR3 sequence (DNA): TGTGCCAGCAGCTTAGGCCCCGCATACGAGCGGTACTTC.

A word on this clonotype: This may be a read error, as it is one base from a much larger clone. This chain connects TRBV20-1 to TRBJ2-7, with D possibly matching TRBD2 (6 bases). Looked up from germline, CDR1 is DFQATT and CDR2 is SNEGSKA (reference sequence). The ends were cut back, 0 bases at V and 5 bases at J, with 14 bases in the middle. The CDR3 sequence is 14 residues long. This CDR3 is CSARDRERYDEQYF. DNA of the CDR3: TGCAGTGCTAGAGATCGGGAGCGGTACGACGAGCAGTACTTC.

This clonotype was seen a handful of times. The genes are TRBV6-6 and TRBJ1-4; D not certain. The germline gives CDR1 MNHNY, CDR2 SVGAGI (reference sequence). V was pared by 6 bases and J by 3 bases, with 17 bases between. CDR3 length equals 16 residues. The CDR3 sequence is CASRRNYLTPNEKLFF. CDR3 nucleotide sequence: TGTGCCAGCAGACGAAACTATCTAACACCTAATGAAAAACTGTTTTTT.

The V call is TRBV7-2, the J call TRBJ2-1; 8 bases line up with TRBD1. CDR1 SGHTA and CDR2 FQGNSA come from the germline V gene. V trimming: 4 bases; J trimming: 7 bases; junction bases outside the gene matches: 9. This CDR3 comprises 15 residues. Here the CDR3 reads CASSWGTGPSNEQFF. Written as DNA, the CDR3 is TGTGCCAGCAGCTGGGGGACAGGCCCATCAAATGAGCAGTTCTTC.

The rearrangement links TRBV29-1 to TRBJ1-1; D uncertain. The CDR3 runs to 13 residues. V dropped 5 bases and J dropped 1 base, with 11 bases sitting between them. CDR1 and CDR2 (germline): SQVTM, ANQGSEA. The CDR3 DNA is TGCAGCGTTACGAGACAATCGAACACTGAAGCTTTCTTT. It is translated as CSVTRQSNTEAFF.

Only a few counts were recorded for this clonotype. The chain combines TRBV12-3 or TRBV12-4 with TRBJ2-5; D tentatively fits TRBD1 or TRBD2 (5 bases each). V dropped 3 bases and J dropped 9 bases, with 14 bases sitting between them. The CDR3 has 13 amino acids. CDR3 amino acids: CASSFRGAEAQYF. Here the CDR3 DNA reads TGTGCCAGCAGTTTCCGGGGCGCCGAGGCCCAGTACTTC.

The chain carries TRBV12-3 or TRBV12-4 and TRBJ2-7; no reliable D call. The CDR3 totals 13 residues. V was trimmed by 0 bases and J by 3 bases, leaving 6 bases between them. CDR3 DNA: TGTGCCAGCAGTTTAGCCGTCCTCTACGAGCAGTACTTC. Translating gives CASSLAVLYEQYF.

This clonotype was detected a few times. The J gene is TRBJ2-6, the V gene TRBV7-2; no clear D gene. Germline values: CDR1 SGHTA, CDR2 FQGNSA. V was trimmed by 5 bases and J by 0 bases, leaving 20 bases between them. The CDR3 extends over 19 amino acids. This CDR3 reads CASSPPPWLASSGANVLTF. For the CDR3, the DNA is TGTGCCAGCAGCCCGCCCCCCTGGCTGGCCAGCTCTGGGGCCAACGTCCTGACTTTC.

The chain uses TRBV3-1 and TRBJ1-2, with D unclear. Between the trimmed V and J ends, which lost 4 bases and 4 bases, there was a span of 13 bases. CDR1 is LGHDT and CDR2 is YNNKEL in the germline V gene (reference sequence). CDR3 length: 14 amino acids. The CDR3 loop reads CASSPTSSGYGYTF. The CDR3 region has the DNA TGTGCCAGCAGCCCAACCTCATCGGGCTATGGCTACACCTTC.

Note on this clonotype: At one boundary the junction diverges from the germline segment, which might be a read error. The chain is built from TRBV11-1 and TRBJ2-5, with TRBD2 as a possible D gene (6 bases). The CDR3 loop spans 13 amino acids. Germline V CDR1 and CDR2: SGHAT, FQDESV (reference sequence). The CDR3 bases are TGTGCCAGCAGCTTGACTAGACAAGGGACCCAGTACTTC. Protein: CASSLTRQGTQYF.

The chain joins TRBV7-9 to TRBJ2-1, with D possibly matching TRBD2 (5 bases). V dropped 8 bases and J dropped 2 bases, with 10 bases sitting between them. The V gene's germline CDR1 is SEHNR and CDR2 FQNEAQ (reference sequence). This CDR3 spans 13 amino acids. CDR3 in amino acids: CASLEDPYNEQFF. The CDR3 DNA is TGTGCCAGCCTGGAGGACCCCTACAATGAGCAGTTCTTC.

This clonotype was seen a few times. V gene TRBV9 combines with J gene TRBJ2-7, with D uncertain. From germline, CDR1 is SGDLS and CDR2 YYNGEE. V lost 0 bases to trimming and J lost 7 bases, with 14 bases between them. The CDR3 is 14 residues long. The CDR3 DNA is TGTGCCAGCAGCGTAGGAGCCGGGCTGGGTGAGCAGTACTTC. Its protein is CASSVGAGLGEQYF.

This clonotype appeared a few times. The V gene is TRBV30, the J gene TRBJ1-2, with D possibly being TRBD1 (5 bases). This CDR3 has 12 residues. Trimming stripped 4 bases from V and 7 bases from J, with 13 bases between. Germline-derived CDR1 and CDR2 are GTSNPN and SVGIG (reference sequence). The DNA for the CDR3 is TGTGCCTGGATTGCAGGGTTGGGTGGCTACACCTTC. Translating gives CAWIAGLGGYTF.

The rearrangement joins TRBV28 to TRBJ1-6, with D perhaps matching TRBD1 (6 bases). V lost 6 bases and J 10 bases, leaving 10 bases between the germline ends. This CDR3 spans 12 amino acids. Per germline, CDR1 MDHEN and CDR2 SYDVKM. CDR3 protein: CASRRQVSPLHF. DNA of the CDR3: TGTGCCAGCAGGCGACAGGTATCACCCCTCCACTTT.

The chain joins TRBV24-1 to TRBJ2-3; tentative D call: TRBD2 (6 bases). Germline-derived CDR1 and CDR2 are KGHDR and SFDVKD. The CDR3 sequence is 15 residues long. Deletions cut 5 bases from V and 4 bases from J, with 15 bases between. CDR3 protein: CATSAGLQPADTQYF. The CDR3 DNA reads TGTGCCACCAGTGCGGGACTCCAGCCCGCAGATACGCAGTATTTT.